This TCR beta chain stems from a study of shared clonotypes between healthy human individuals. To note about this clone: Its antigen is undetermined.

Those who donated, Caucasian adults without exception, all lived in Nashville, Tennessee. Study results and caveats: Only blood was sampled; tissue repertoires likely differ.

The CDR3 extends over 11 amino acids. Trimming took off 6 bases at V and 4 bases at J, with 6 bases between the two ends. From germline, CDR1 is MDHEN and CDR2 SYDVKM. Execution of the assay was at deep level. In the source study's methods: Filtering was not the same, since immunoSEQ gave junction-only sequences without quality scores. Assay used: immunoSEQ multiplex PCR; TCRdb lists only in-frame clones, some missing. That table gives V, J and clone size, and the DNA gave D and trimming. The sample yields fewer than 650,000 clones, around 78% seen once. The chain is built from TRBV28 and TRBJ2-5, with D unresolved. The receptor comes from a woman in her forties in good health. Some clones in this sample may be carry-over from other donors' samples. The sequencing sample was made of PBMCs. For the CDR3, the DNA is TGTGCCAGCAGGATAAGAGAGACCCAGTACTTC. The encoded protein is CASRIRETQYF.